This TCR beta chain was sequenced for a study of identical twins. All donors were healthy, and all were Caucasian. General study points: Out-of-frame TCR alpha sharing observed in monozygotic twins exceeded model estimates. Weaker excess sharing between twins was seen in beta out-of-frame sequences.

TCRdb re-analysed the 5' RACE reads in MiXCR, keeping a single row per CDR3 protein. Here the sample spans some 560,000 distinct CDR3 sequences, roughly 9.9% being singletons. This CDR3 spans 12 amino acids. Looked up from germline, CDR1 is SNHLY and CDR2 is FYNNEI. V was pared by 6 bases and J by 3 bases, with 9 bases between. The sample holds many counts of this clonotype. Its target is not known. Another study also made use of these data, one on yellow fever vaccine responses in identical twins. That work states: Twins' vaccine T cell response reportedly seemed partly convergent, partly personalized.

This TCR was recovered from a woman younger than 35 in good health. The specimen was PBMCs. The chain recombines TRBV2 with TRBJ2-7; no clear D gene. The CDR3 is CASSEINYEQYF. CDR3 bases: TGTGCCAGCAGCGAGATCAACTACGAGCAGTACTTC.